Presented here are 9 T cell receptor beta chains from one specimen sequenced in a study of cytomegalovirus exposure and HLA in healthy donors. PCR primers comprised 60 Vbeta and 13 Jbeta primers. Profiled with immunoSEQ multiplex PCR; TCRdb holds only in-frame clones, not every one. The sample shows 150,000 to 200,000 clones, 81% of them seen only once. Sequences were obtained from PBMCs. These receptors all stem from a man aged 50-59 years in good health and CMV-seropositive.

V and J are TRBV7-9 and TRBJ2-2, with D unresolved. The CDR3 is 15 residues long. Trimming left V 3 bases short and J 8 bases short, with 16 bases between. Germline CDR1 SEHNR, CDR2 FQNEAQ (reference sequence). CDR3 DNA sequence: TGTGCCAGCAGCTTCGACACCCGGCCGGCTGGGGAGCTGTTTTTT. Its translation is CASSFDTRPAGELFF.

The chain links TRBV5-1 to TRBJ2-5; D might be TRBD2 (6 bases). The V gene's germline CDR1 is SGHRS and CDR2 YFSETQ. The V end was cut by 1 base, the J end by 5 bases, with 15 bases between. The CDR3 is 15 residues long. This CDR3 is CASSLPGGVGETQYF. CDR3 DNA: TGCGCCAGCAGCTTGCCCGGAGGGGTCGGGGAGACCCAGTACTTC.

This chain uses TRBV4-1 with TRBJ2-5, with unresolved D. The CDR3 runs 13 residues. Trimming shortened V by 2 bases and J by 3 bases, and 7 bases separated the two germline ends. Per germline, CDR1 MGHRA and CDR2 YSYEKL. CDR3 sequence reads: CASSQPGKETQYF. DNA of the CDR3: TGCGCCAGCAGCCAACCAGGAAAAGAGACCCAGTACTTC.

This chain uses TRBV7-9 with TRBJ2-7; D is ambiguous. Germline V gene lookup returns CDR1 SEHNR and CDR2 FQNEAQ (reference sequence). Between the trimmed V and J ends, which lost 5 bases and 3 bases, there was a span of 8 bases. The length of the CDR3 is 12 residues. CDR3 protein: CASSIASYEQYF. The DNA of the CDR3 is TGTGCCAGCAGCATCGCGAGCTACGAGCAGTACTTC.

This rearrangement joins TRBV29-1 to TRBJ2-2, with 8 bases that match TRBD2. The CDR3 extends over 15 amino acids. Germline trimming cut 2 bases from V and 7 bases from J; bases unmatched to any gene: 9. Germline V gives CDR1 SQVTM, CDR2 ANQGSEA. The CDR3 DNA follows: TGCAGCGTTGAACCAGGACTAGCATCGGGCGGGGAGCTGTTTTTT. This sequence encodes CSVEPGLASGGELFF.

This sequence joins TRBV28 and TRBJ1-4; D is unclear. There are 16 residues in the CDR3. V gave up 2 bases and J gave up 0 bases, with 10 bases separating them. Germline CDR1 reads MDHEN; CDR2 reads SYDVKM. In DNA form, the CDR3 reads TGTGCCAGCAGTTTACTTGCTCCAGCAACTAATGAAAAACTGTTTTTT. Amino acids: CASSLLAPATNEKLFF.

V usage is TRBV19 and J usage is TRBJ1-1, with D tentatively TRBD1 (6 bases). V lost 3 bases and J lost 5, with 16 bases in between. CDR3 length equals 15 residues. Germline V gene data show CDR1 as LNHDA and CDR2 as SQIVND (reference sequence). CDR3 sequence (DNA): TGTGCCAGTAGTATGGACAGCCCCGCAGGGACTGAAGCTTTCTTT. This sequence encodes CASSMDSPAGTEAFF.

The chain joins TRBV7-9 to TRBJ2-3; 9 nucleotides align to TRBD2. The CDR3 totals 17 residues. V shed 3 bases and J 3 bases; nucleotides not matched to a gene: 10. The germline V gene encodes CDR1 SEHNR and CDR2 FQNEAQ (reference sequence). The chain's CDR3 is CASSLRSSGSGTDTQYF. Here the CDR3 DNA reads TGTGCCAGCAGCTTGAGGAGTAGCGGGAGTGGAACAGATACGCAGTATTTT.

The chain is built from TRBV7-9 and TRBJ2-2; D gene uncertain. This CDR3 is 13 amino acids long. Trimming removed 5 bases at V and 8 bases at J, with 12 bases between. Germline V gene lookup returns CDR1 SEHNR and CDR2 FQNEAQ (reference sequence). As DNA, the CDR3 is TGTGCCAGCAGCCAACTTCCTACTGGGGAGCTGTTTTTT. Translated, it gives CASSQLPTGELFF.